The subject of this entry is one T cell receptor (beta chain). The data originate from a study of shared clonotypes between healthy human individuals. Clones were read by immunoSEQ multiplex PCR, and TCRdb kept only the in-frame ones, dropping some. This sample has about 650,000 clones, with nearly 97% found just once. Positive CCR7 selection of CD45RO-negative cells yielded the naive CD8 cells, and terminally differentiated effector memory CD45RA+ cells were excluded. There were no recent acute infections or vaccinations among the donors, who were healthy HIV-negative adults. Germline CDR1 MNHEY, CDR2 SMNVEV (reference sequence). The J segment lost 0 bases and the V segment lost 5 bases, leaving 10 bases of the junction unmatched. The CDR3 spans 17 residues.

This chain uses TRBV27 with TRBJ2-5; 9 bases align to TRBD2. Sample: naive CD8+ T cells sorted from blood. This clonotype originated in a woman aged 25 to 39 in good health. CDR3: CASSPTTSGSYQETQYF. The CDR3 bases are TGTGCCAGCAGTCCCACGACTAGCGGATCGTACCAAGAGACCCAGTACTTC.